Below are 5 T cell receptor beta chains sequenced from a single sample in a study of early T cells in non-severe SARS-CoV-2 infection (dated by TCRdb to the early 2020s). Library generation was performed with 5' RACE. The sequencer was a NextSeq 500. TCRdb took the public reads, trimmed them with fastp at Q25, ran MiXCR for clone calling and kept in-frame beta chains. Each CDR3 protein gets just one entry, which takes the most common genes and DNA from the rows behind it. The sample yields about 22,000 distinct CDR3 sequences; 4.7% were counted once. The top ten clones comprise about 15% of the sample. Material for sequencing was whole blood. The source is an adult who was a healthcare worker with PCR-confirmed SARS-CoV-2 infection or an uninfected control (not recorded which).

This clonotype was counted only a few times. DNA for the CDR3: TGTGCCAGCAGCTTGGGTACGGAGAACACTGAAGCTTTCTTT. This translates into CASSLGTENTEAFF. This chain uses TRBV7-3 with TRBJ1-1; D gene ambiguous. V was cut by 3 bases and J by 1 base, with 9 bases left in between. Germline V gene data show CDR1 as SGHTA and CDR2 as FQGTGA. There are 14 residues in the CDR3.

Many counts were recorded for this clonotype. This rearrangement joins TRBV7-2 to TRBJ2-1; 10 bases agree with TRBD2. Germline V gene lookup returns CDR1 SGHTA and CDR2 FQGNSA. The CDR3 consists of 15 residues. V lost 7 bases to trimming and J lost 4 bases; unmatched junction nucleotides: 7. The CDR3, as DNA: TGTGCCAGCATCCAGCGGGGGGGAAGATACAATGAGCAGTTCTTC. Its translation is CASIQRGGRYNEQFF.

The genes are TRBV6-5 and TRBJ2-7; tentatively, D is TRBD1 (6 bases). The CDR3 covers 13 residues. Germline V gives CDR1 MNHEY, CDR2 SVGAGI. V was clipped by 4 bases and J by 2 bases, with 9 bases between them. Here the CDR3 reads CASSSQGAYEQYF. CDR3 DNA sequence: TGTGCCAGCAGTTCACAGGGAGCCTACGAGCAGTACTTC.

The genes are TRBV3-1 and TRBJ1-1, with D unclear. Trimming pared 1 base from V and 6 bases from J, leaving 6 bases between. The CDR3 contains 12 residues. The germline V gene encodes CDR1 LGHDT and CDR2 YNNKEL (reference sequence). CDR3 DNA sequence: TGTGCCAGCAGCCAAGGGAAGGCTGAAGCTTTCTTT. Translation: CASSQGKAEAFF.

This clonotype was observed at least ten times. The chain links TRBV7-3 to TRBJ2-3; possibly TRBD1 for D (5 bases). Deletions cut 5 bases from V and 4 bases from J, with 16 bases between. Germline assignment: CDR1 SGHTA and CDR2 FQGTGA. The CDR3 totals 15 residues. The CDR3 sequence is CASSLYQGNSDTQYF. CDR3 DNA sequence: TGTGCCAGCAGCCTGTACCAGGGAAACTCAGATACGCAGTATTTT. Full variable domain (outside the CDR3, taken from reference TRBV7-3 and TRBJ2-3): GAGVSQTPSNKVTEKGKYVELRCDPISGHTALYWYRQSLGQGPEFLIYFQGTGAADDSGLPNDRFFAVRPEGSVSTLKIQRTERGDSAVYLCASSLYQGNSDTQYFGPGTRLTVL.